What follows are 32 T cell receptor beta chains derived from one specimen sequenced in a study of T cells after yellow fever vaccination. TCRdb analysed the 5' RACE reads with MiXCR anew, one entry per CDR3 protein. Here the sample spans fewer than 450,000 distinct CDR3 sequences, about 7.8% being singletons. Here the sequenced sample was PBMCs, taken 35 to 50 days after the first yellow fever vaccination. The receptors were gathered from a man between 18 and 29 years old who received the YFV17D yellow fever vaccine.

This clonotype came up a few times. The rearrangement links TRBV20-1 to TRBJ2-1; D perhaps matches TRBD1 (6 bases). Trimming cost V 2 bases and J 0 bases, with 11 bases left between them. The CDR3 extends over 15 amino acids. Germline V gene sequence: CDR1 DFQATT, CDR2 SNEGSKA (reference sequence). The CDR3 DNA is TGCAGTGCTAGAACAGGGCGGAGCTCCTACAATGAGCAGTTCTTC. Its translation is CSARTGRSSYNEQFF.

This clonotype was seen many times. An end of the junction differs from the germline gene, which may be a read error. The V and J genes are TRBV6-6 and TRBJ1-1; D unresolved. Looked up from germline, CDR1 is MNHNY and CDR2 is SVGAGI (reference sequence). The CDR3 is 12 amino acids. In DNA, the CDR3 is TGCGCCAGCAGCACGGGGAACACTGAAGCTTTCTTT. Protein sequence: CASSTGNTEAFF.

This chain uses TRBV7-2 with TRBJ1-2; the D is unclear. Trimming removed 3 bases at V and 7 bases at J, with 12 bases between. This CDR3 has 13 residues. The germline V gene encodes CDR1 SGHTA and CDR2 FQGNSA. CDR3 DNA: TGTGCCAGCAGCTTTACCGCGGGCTCTGGCTACACCTTC. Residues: CASSFTAGSGYTF. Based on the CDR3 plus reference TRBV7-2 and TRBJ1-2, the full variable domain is GAGVSQSPSNKVTEKGKDVELRCDPISGHTALYWYRQSLGQGLEFLIYFQGNSAPDKSGLPSDRFSAERTGGSVSTLTIQRTQQEDSAVYLCASSFTAGSGYTFGSGTRLTVV.

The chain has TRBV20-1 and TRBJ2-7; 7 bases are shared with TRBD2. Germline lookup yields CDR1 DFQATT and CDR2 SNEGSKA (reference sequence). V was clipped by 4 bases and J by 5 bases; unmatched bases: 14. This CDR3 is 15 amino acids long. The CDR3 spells CSATSGSGWGNEQYV. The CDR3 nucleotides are TGCAGTGCTACTTCGGGTAGCGGGTGGGGCAACGAGCAGTACGTC.

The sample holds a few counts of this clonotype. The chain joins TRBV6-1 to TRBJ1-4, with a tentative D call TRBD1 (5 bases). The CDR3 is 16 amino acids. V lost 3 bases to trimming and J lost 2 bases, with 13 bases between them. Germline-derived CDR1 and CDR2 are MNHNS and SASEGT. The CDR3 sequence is CASSEWGEATNEKLFF. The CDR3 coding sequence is TGTGCCAGCAGTGAGTGGGGGGAGGCGACTAATGAAAAACTGTTTTTT.

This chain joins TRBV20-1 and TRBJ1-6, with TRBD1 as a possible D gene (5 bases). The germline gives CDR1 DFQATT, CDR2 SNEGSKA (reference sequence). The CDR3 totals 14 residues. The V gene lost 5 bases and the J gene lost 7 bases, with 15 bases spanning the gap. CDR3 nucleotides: TGCAGTGCTCCCTATGGGACGGGGAATTCACCCCTCCACTTT. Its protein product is CSAPYGTGNSPLHF.

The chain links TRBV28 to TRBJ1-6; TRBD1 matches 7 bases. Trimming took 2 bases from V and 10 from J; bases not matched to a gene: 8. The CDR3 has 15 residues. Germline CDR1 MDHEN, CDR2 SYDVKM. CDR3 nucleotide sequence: TGTGCCAGCAGTTTACCGGACAGGTTAGGATCACCCCTCCACTTT. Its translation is CASSLPDRLGSPLHF.

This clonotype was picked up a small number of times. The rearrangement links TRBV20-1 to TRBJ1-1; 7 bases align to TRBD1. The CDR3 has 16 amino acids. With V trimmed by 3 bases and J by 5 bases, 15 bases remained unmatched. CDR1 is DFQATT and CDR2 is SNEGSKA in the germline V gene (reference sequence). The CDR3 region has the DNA TGCAGTGCTAGTACCCCGGACAGGTGGTTGGGAACTGAAGCTTTCTTT. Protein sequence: CSASTPDRWLGTEAFF.

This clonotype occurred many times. This CDR3 is CSARGSRGANEKLFF. The DNA of the CDR3 is TGCAGTGCTAGAGGGAGCCGGGGCGCTAATGAAAAACTGTTTTTT. This rearrangement joins TRBV20-1 to TRBJ1-4; weak D call: TRBD1 (5 bases). Germline V lookup: CDR1 DFQATT, CDR2 SNEGSKA (reference sequence). The CDR3 is 15 amino acids. V lost 1 base, J lost 3 bases, and 12 bases lay in between.

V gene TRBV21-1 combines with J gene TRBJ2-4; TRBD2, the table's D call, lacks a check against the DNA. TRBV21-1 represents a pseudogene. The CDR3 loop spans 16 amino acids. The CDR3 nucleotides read TGTGCCAGCAGCAAACTACGGAGTCCCCCCAAAAACATTCAGTACTTC. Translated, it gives CASSKLRSPPKNIQYF.

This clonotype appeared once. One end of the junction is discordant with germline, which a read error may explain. The CDR3 protein is CCARDLRTGWDTEAFF. In nucleotides, the CDR3 is TGCTGTGCTAGAGATCTCAGGACAGGGTGGGACACTGAAGCTTTCTTT. The chain couples TRBV20-1 to TRBJ1-1; TRBD1 matches at 8 bases. CDR1 is DFQATT and CDR2 is SNEGSKA in the germline V gene (reference sequence). The CDR3 length is 16 residues.

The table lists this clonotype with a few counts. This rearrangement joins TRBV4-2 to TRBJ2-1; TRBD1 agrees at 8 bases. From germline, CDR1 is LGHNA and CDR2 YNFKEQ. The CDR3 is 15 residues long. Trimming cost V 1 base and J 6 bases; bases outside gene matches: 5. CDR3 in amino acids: CASSQARGRINEQFF. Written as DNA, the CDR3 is TGTGCCAGCAGCCAAGCCAGGGGGCGGATCAATGAGCAGTTCTTC.

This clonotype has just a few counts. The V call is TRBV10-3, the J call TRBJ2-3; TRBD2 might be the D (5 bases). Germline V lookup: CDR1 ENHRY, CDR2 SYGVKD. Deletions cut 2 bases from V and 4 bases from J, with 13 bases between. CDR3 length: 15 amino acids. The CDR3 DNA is TGTGCCATCAGTGAGCGGGGTCGAAAGGCAGATACGCAGTATTTT. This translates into CAISERGRKADTQYF.

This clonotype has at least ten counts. In DNA form, the CDR3 reads TGTGCCAGCACCAACGGGAGGAACACTGAAGCTTTCTTT. Its translation: CASTNGRNTEAFF. V usage is TRBV6-2 or TRBV6-3 and J usage is TRBJ1-1; D uncertain. Trimming removed 7 bases from V and 1 base from J, with 10 bases in between. The CDR3 extends over 13 amino acids. From germline, CDR1 is MNHEY and CDR2 SVGEGT.

This chain's CDR3 is CASSESGGVYEQYF. The CDR3 bases are TGTGCCAGCAGTGAATCCGGGGGCGTCTACGAGCAGTACTTC. This chain uses TRBV25-1 with TRBJ2-7, with D perhaps being TRBD1 or TRBD2 (6 bases each). The CDR3 spans 14 residues. Germline-derived CDR1 and CDR2 are MGHDK and SYGVNS. V was cut by 1 base and J by 3 bases, with 10 bases left in between.

CDR3 in DNA: TGCGCCAGCAGCTCGTTGACCGGGACAGCTAACACTGAAGCTTTCTTT. It is translated as CASSSLTGTANTEAFF. The V gene is TRBV5-1, the J gene TRBJ1-1; TRBD1 matches 7 bases. Germline V gene data show CDR1 as SGHRS and CDR2 as YFSETQ. This CDR3 contains 16 residues. The V gene end was trimmed by 3 bases and the J gene end by 2 bases; junction bases not matched to a gene: 10.

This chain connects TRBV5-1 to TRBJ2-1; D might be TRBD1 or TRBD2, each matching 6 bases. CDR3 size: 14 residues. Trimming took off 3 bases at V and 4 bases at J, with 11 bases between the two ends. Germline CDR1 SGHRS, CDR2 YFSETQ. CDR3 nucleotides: TGCGCCAGCAGCTGGCGGGACAAGTACAATGAGCAGTTCTTC. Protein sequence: CASSWRDKYNEQFF. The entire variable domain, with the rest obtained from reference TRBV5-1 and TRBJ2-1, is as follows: KAGVTQTPRYLIKTRGQQVTLSCSPISGHRSVSWYQQTPGQGLQFLFEYFSETQRNKGNFPGRFSGRQFSNSRSEMNVSTLELGDSALYLCASSWRDKYNEQFFGPGTRLTVL.

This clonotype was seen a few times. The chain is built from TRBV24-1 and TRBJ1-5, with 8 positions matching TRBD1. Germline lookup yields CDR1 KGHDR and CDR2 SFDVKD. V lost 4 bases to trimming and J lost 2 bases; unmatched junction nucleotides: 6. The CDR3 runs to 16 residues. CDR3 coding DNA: TGTGCCACCAGTGACTCGACAGGGGATGGCAATCAGCCCCAGCATTTT. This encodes CATSDSTGDGNQPQHF.

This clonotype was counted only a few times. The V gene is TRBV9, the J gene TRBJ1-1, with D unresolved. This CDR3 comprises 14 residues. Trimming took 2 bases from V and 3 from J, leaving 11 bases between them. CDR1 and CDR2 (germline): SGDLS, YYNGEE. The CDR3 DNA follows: TGTGCCAGCAGCGTTTCGGGAAGGGACACTGAAGCTTTCTTT. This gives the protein CASSVSGRDTEAFF.

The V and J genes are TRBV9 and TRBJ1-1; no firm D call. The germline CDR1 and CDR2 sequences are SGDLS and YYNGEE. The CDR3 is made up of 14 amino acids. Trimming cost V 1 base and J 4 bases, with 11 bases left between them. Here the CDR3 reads CASSVLARSTEAFF. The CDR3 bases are TGTGCCAGCAGCGTATTGGCCCGGAGCACTGAAGCTTTCTTT.

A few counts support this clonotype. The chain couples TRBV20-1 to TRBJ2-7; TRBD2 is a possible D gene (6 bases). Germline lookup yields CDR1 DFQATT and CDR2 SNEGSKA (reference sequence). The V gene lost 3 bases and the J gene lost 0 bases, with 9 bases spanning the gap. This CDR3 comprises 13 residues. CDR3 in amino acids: CSASRGSSYEQYF. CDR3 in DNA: TGCAGTGCTAGTCGGGGGAGCTCCTACGAGCAGTACTTC.

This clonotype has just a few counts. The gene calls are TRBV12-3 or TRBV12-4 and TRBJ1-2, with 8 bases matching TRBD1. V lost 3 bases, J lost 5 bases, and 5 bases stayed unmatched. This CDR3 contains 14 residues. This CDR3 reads CASSLTGAFYGYTF. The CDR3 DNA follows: TGTGCCAGCAGTTTGACAGGGGCCTTTTATGGCTACACCTTC.

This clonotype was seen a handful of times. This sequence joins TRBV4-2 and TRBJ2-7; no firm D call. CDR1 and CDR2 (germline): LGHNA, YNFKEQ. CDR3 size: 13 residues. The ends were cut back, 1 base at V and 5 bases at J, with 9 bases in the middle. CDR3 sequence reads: CASSQVTTNEQYF. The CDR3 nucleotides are TGTGCCAGCAGCCAAGTCACGACCAACGAGCAGTACTTC.

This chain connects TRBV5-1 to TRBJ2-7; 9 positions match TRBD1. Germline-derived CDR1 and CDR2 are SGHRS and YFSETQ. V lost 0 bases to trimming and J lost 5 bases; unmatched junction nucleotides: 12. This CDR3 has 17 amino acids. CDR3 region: CASSLACSGQGINEQYV. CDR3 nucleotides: TGCGCCAGCAGCTTGGCGTGTTCAGGACAGGGGATTAACGAGCAGTACGTC.

CDR3 nucleotide sequence: TGTGCCAGCAGCTTAGTTAGGGGGACAGGGAATGGCTACACCTTC. Protein product: CASSLVRGTGNGYTF. The chain links TRBV7-2 to TRBJ1-2; TRBD1 agrees at 9 bases. With 1 base clipped from V and 6 bases from J, the junction kept 6 bases outside the gene matches. CDR3 length: 15 residues. Germline V lookup: CDR1 SGHTA, CDR2 FQGNSA.

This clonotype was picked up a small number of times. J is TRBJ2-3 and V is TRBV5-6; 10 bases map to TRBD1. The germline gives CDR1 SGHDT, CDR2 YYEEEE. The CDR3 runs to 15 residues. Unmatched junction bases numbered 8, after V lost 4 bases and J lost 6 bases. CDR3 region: CASSARQGARDTQYF. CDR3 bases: TGTGCCAGCAGCGCCCGACAGGGGGCGAGGGATACGCAGTATTTT.

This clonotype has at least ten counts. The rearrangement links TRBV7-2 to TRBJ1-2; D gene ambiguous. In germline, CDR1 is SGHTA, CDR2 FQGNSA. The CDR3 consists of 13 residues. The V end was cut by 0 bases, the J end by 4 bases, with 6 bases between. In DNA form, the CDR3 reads TGTGCCAGCAGCTTAGCAGCGGTCTATGGCTACACCTTC. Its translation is CASSLAAVYGYTF.

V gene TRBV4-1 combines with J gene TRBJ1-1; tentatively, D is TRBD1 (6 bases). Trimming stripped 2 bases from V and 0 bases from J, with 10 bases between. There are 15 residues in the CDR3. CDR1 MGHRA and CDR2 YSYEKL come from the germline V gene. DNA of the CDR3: TGCGCCAGCAGCCAACCGACAGGTTTGAACACTGAAGCTTTCTTT. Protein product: CASSQPTGLNTEAFF.

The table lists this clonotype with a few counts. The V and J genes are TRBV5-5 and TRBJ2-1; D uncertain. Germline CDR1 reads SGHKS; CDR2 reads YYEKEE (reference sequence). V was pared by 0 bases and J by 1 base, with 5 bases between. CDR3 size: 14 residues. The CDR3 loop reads CASSLGESYNEQFF. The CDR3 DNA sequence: TGTGCCAGCAGCTTGGGAGAGTCCTACAATGAGCAGTTCTTC.

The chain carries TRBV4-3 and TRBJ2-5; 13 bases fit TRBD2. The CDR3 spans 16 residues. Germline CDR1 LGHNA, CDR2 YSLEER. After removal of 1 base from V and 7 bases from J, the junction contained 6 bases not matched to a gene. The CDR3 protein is CASSQGLAGGLGTQYF. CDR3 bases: TGCGCCAGCAGCCAAGGACTAGCGGGGGGACTTGGGACCCAGTACTTC.

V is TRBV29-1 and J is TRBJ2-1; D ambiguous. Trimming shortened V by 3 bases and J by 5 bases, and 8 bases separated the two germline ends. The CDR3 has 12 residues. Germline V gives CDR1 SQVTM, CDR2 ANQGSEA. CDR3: CSVDEWDNEQFF. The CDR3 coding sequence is TGCAGCGTTGATGAGTGGGACAATGAGCAGTTCTTC.

The CDR3 bases are TGTGCCAGCAGCGGGGCCAGGGGATATGGCTACACCTTC. Residues: CASSGARGYGYTF. The chain couples TRBV7-6 to TRBJ1-2; weak D call: TRBD1 (6 bases). CDR1 and CDR2 (germline): SGHVS, FNYEAQ. This CDR3 spans 13 amino acids. The ends were cut back, 5 bases at V and 5 bases at J, with 12 bases in the middle.